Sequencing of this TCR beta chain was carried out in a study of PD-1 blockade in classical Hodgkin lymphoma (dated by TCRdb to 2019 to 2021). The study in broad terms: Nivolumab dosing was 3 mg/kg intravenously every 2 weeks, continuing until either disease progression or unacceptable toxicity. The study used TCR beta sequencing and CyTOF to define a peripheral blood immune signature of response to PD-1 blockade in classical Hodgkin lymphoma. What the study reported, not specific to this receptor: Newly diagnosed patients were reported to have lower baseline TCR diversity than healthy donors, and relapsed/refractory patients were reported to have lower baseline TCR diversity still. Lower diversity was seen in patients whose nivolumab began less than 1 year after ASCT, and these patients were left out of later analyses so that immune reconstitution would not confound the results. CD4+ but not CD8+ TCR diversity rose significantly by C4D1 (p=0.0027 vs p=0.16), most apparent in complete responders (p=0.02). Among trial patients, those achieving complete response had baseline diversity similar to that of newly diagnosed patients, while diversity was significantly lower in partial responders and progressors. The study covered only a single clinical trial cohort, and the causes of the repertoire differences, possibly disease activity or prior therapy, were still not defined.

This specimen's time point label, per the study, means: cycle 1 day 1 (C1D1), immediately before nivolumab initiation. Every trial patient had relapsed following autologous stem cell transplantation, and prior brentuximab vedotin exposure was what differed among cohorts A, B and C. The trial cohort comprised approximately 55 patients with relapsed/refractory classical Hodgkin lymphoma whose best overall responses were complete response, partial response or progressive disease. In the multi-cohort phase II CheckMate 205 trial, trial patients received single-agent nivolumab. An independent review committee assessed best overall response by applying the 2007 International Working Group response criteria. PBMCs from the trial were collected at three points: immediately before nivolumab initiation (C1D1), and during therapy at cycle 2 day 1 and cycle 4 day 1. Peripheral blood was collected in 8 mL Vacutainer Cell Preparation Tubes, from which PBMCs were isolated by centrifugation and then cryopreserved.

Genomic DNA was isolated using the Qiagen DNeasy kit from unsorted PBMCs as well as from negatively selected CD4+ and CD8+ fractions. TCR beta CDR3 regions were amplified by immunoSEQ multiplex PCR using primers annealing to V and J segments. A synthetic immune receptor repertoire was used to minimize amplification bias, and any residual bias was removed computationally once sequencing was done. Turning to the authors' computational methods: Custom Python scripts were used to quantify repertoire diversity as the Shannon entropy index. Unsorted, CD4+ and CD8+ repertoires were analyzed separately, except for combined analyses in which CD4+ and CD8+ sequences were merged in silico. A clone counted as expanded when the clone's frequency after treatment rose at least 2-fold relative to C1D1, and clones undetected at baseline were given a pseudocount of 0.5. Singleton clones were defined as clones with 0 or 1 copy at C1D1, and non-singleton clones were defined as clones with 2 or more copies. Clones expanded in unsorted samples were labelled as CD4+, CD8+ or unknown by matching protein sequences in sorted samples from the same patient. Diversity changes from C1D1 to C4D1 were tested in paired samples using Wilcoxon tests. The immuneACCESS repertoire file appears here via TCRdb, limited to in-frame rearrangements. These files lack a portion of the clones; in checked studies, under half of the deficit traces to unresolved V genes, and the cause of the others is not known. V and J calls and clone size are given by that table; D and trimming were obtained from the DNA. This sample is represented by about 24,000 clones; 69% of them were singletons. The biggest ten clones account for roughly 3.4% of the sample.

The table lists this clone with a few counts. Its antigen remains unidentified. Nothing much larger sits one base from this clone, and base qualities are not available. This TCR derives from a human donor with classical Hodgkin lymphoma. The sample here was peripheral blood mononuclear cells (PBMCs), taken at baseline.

The bases are TGCGCCAGCAGCTTGAGGGGTTCGGGTGACGCGGTTTACATTAGCTCCTACGAGCAGTACTTC. It translates to CASSLRGSGDAVYISSYEQYF. The V and J genes are TRBV5-1 and TRBJ2-7; TRBD1 is possibly the D segment (5 matching bases). V was cut back by 1 base and J by 0 bases, leaving a gap of 29 bases between them. The CDR3 covers 21 residues, taking in both the cysteine and the phenylalanine. Just CDR3 DNA is preserved here, 63 bases in frame from base 1. The germline V gene encodes CDR1 SGHRS and CDR2 YFSETQ.